This T cell receptor (beta chain) was recovered during a study of T cells in localized non-small cell lung cancer. Study outcomes and limitations: Higher blood T cell density tracked longer overall survival. Tumor showed lower T cell clonality than uninvolved adjacent lung, where it was highest.

Method: immunoSEQ multiplex PCR; TCRdb's copy keeps in-frame clones and lacks some. The data contain some 41,000 clones, 83% of them singletons. There are a few counts of this clone. What it binds is not known. V trimming: 4 bases; J trimming: 2 bases; junction bases outside the gene matches: 6. Germline loops: CDR1 SGHRS, CDR2 YFSETQ. The CDR3 length is 15 residues. The V and J genes are TRBV5-1 and TRBJ2-3; 8 bases agree with TRBD1. This receptor was taken from a man aged 40 to 70 with stage II lung adenocarcinoma. The input for sequencing was PBMCs, taken before any cancer treatment. This CDR3 reads CASSPRTGNTDTQYF. The CDR3 nucleotides read TGCGCCAGCAGCCCTAGGACAGGGAACACAGATACGCAGTATTTT.